The source of this TCR beta chain is a study of blood T cell repertoires in COVID-19. Study summary: PBMCs, B-cell-depleted T cells, or T cells were the source of the cDNA or gDNA that made up the material.

The CDR3 consists of 15 residues. In germline, CDR1 is SGHAT, CDR2 FQNNGV. Trimming removed 0 bases from V and 7 bases from J; junction bases left unmatched: 0. Individuals aged roughly 18 to 100 years were recruited from 20 to 25 US areas. Libraries were prepared by immunoSEQ multiplex PCR; TCRdb keeps only in-frame clonotypes and omits some of them. Altogether fewer than 300,000 clones are present, roughly 88% being singletons, with the ten largest covering approximately 4%. The sample comprised PBMCs or T cells enriched from blood (not recorded which). This chain connects TRBV11-2 to TRBJ2-4; 13 bases align to TRBD2. The TCR was taken from a woman aged 25-40 years who had recovered from COVID-19. DNA of the CDR3: TGTGCCAGCAGCTTAGAGGGACTAGCGGGGAACATTCAGTACTTC. Translating gives CASSLEGLAGNIQYF.